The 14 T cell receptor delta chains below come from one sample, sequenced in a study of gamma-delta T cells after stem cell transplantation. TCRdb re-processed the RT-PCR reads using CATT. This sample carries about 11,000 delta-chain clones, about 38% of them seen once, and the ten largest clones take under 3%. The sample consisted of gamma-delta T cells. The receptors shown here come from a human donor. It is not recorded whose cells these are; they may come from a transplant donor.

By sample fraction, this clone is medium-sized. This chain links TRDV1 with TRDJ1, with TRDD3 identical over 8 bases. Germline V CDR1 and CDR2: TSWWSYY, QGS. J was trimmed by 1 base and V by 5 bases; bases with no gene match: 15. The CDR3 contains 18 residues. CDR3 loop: CALGPSPYWGSITDKLIF. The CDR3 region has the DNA TGTGCTCTTGGGCCATCCCCGTACTGGGGGTCTATCACCGATAAACTCATCTTT.

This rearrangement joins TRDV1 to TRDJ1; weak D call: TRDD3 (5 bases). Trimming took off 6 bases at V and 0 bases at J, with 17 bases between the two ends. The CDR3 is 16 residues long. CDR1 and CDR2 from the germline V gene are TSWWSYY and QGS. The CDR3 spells CALGRGGGSYTDKLIF. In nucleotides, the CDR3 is TGTGCTCTTGGCCGAGGGGGGGGTTCGTACACCGATAAACTCATCTTT.

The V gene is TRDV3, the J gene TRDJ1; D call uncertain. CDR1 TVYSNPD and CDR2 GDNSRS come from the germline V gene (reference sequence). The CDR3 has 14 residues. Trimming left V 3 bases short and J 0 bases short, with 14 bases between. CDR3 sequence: CAFVLGAYTDKLIF. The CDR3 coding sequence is TGTGCCTTCGTCTTGGGCGCTTACACCGATAAACTCATCTTT.

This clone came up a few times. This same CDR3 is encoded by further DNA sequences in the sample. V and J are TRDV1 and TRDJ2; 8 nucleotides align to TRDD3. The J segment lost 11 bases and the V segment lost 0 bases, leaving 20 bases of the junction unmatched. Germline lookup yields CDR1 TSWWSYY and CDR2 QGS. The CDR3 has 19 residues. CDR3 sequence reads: CALGELMGGIGPSPAQLFF. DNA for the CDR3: TGTGCTCTTGGGGAACTCATGGGGGGGATAGGTCCTTCCCCTGCCCAACTCTTCTTT.

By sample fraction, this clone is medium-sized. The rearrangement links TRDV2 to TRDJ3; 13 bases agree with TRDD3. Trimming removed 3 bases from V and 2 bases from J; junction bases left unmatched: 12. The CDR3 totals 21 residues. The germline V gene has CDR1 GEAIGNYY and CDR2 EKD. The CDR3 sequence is CACDLNPRTGGYAWDTRQMFF. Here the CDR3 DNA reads TGTGCCTGTGACCTAAATCCGCGTACTGGGGGATACGCCTGGGACACCCGACAGATGTTTTTC.

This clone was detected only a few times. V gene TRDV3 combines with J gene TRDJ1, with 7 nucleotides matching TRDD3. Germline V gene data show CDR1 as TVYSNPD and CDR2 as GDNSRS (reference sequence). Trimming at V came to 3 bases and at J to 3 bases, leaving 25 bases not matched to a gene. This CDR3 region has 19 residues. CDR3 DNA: TGTGCCTTCAATTCCCTACTGGGGACCGTCCCGGGATATTCCGATAAACTCATCTTT. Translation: CAFNSLLGTVPGYSDKLIF.

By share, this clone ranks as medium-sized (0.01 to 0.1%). Here the CDR3 reads CALGERTGRRRIHTDKLIF. The CDR3 DNA follows: TGTGCTCTTGGGGAACGCACGGGCCGACGGCGGATCCACACCGATAAACTCATCTTT. The rearrangement links TRDV1 to TRDJ1; no definite D call. Germline V lookup: CDR1 TSWWSYY, CDR2 QGS. V was trimmed by 1 base and J by 0 bases, leaving 21 bases between them. This CDR3 has 19 residues.

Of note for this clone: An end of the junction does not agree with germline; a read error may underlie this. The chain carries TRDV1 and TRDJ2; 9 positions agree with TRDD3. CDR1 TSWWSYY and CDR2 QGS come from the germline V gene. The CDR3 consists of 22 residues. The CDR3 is CAIGETKRNWGRRSQLVAQLFF. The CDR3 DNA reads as TGTGCTATTGGGGAAACAAAAAGGAACTGGGGGAGACGCTCCCAGCTCGTGGCACAACTCTTCTTT.

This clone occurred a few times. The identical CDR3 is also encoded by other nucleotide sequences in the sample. This CDR3 reads CACDAVLGETWDTRQMFF. The CDR3, as DNA: TGTGCCTGTGACGCCGTACTGGGGGAAACCTGGGACACCCGACAGATGTTTTTC. The J gene is TRDJ3, the V gene TRDV2; 9 bases align to TRDD3. The CDR3 spans 18 residues. V lost 3 bases, J lost 2 bases, and 7 bases stayed unmatched. Germline V gene lookup returns CDR1 GEAIGNYY and CDR2 EKD.

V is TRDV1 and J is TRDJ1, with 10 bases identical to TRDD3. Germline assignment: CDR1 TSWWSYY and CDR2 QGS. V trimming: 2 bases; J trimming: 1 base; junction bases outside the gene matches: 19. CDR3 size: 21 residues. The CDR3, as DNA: TGTGCTCTTGGGGAATCTCAGGCCTTCCCCTTAGACTGGGGGATCACCGATAAACTCATCTTT. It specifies CALGESQAFPLDWGITDKLIF.

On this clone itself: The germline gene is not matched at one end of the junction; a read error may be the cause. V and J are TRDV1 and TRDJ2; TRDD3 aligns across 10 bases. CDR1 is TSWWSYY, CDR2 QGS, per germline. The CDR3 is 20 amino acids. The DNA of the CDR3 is TGTGCTCTTGGGGTTCCTAAGGGGGATACGCGCTCCTCTTTGACAGCAAAACTCTTCTTT. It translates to CALGVPKGDTRSSLTAKLFF.

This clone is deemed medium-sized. CDR3 loop: CACDFTGIPWDTRQMFF. The CDR3 region has the DNA TGTGCCTGTGACTTTACTGGGATTCCCTGGGACACCCGACAGATGTTTTTC. The chain employs TRDV2 and TRDJ3, with D possibly being TRDD3 (6 bases). V lost 3 bases, J lost 2 bases, and 13 bases lay in between. This CDR3 has 17 residues. Germline CDR1 is GEAIGNYY and CDR2 is EKD.

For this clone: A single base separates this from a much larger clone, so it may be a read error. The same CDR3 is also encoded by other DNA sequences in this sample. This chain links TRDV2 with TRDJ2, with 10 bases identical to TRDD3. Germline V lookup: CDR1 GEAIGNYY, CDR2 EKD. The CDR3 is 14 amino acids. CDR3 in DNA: TGTGCCTGTGACACGGGGGATACGGGGGCACAGCTCTTCTTT. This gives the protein CACDTGDTGAQLFF.

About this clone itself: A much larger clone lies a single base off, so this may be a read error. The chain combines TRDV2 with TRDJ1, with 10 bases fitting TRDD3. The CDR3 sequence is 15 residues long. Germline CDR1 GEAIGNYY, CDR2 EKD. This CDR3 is CACDTDGGYSDNLIF. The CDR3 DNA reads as TGTGCCTGTGACACCGATGGGGGATACTCCGATAACCTCATCTTT.